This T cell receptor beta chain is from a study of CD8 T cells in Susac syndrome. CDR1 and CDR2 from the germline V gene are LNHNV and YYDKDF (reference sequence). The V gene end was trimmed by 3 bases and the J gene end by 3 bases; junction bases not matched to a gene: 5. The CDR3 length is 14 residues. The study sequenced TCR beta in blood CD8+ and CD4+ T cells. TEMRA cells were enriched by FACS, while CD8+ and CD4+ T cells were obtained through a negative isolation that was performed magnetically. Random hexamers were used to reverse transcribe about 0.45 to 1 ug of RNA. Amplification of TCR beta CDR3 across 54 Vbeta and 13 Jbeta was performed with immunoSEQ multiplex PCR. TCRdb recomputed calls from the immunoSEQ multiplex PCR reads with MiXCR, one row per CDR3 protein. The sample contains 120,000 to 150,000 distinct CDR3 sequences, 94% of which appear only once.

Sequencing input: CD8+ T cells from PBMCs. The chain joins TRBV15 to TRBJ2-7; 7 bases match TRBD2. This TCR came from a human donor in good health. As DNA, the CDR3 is TGTGCCACCAGCAGTCGACGGGAGGTCTACGAGCAGTACTTC. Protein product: CATSSRREVYEQYF. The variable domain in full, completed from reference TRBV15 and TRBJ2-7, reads DAMVIQNPRYQVTQFGKPVTLSCSQTLNHNVMYWYQQKSSQAPKLLFHYYDKDFNNEADTPDNFQSRRPNTSFCFLDIRSPGLGDTAMYLCATSSRREVYEQYFGPGTRLTVT.